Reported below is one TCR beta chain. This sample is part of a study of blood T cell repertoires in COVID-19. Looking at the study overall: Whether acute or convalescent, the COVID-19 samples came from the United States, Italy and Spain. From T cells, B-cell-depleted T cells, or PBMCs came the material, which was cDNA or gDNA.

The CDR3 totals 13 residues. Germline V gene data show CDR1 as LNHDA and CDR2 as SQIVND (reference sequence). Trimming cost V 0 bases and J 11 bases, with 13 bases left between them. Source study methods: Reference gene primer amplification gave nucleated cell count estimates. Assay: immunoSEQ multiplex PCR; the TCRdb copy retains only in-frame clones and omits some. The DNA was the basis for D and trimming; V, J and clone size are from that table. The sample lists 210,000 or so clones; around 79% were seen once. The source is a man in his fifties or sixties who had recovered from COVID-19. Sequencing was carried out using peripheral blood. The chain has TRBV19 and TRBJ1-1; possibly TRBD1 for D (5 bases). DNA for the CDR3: TGTGCCAGTAGTATAGATCTCGCAGGGAAGGCTTTCTTT. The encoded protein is CASSIDLAGKAFF.